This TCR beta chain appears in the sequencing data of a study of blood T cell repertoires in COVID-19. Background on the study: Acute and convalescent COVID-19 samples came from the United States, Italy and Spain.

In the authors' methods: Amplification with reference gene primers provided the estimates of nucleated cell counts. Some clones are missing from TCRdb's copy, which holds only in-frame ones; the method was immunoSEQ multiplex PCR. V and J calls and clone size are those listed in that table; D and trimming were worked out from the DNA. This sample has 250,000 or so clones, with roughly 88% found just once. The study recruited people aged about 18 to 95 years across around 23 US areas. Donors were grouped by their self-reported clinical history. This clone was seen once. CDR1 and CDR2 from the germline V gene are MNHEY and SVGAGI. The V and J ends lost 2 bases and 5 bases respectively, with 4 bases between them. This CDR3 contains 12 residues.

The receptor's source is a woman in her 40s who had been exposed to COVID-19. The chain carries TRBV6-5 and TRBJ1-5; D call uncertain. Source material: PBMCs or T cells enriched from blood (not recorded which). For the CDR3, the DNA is TGTGCCAGCAGTTACCCCGATCAGCCCCAGCATTTT. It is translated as CASSYPDQPQHF.